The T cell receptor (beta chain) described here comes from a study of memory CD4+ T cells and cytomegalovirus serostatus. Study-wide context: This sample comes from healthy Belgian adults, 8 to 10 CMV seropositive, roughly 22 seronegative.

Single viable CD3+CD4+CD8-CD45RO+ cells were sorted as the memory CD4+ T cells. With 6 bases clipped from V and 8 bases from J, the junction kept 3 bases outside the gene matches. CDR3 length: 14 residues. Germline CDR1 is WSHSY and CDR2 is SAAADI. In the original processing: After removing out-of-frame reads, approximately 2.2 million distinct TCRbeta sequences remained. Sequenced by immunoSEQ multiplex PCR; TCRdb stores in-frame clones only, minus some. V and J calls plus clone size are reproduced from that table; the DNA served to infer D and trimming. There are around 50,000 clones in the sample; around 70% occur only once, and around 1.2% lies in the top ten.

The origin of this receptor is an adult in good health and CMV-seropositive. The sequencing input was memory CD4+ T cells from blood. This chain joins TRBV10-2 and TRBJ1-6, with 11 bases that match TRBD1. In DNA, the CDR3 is TGCGCCAGCAGACGGGACAGGGGGTATTCACCCCTCCACTTT. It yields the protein CASRRDRGYSPLHF.